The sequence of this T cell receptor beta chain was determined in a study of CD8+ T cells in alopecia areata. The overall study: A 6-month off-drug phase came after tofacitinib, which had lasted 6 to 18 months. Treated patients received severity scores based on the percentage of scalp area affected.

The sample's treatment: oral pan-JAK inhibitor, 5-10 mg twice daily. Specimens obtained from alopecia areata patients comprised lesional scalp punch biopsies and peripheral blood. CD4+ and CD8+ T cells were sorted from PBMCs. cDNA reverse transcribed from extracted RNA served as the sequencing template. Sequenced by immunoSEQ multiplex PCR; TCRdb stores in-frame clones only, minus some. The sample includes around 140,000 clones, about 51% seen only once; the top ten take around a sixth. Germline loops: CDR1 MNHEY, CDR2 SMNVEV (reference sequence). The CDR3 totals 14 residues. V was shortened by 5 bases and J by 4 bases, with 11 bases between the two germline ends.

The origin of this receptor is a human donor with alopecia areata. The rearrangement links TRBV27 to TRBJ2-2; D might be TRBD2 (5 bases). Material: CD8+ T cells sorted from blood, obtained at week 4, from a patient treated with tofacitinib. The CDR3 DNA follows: TGTGCCAGCAGTATTAGCGTGGCCACCGGGGAGCTGTTTTTT. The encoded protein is CASSISVATGELFF.